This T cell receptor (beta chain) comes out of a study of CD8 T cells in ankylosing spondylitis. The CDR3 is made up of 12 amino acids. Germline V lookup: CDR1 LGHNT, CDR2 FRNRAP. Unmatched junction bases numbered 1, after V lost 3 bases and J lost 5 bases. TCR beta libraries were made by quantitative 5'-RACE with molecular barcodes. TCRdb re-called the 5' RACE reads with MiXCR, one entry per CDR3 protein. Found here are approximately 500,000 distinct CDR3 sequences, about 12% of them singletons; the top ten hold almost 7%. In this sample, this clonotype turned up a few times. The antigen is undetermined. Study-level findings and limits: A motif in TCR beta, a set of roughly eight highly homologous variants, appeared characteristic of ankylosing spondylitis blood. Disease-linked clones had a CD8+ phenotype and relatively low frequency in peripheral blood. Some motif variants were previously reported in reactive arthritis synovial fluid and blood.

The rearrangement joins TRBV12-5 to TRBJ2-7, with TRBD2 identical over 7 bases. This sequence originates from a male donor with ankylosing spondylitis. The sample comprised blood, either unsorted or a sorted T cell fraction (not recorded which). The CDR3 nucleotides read TGTGCTAGTGGTTTCGGGGGGAACGAGCAGTACGTC. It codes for CASGFGGNEQYV.